One and the same sample provided the 5 T cell receptor beta chains below, sequenced in a study of radiotherapy plus CTLA-4 blockade in lung cancer. The assay was immunoSEQ multiplex PCR, and TCRdb's table has in-frame clones only and misses some. Here the sample spans about 40,000 clones, 79% being singletons. The source material was peripheral blood, sampled from a patient treated with radiotherapy plus ipilimumab. Source of these receptors: a human donor with non-small cell lung cancer that progressed on radiotherapy plus ipilimumab.

The chain is built from TRBV7-9 and TRBJ2-2, with 7 bases lining up with TRBD1. The junction had 7 bases not matched to a gene; V was cut back by 5 bases and J by 7 bases. Germline V CDR1 and CDR2: SEHNR, FQNEAQ (reference sequence). CDR3 size: 14 residues. As DNA, the CDR3 is TGTGCCAGCAGCCCTAACAGGGGTGGCGGGGAGCTGTTTTTT. Its translation is CASSPNRGGGELFF.

This clone has more than one count but fewer than ten. The CDR3, as DNA: TGTGCCAGCTCCCATCGGGCTAGCGAGCAGTTCTTC. Translated, it gives CASSHRASEQFF. The genes are TRBV11-1 and TRBJ2-1, with D perhaps matching TRBD2 (5 bases). V shed 8 bases and J shed 10 bases, with 15 bases lying between them. The CDR3 totals 12 residues. Germline V lookup: CDR1 SGHAT, CDR2 FQDESV (reference sequence).

The chain couples TRBV5-5 to TRBJ1-4; perhaps TRBD1 as D (5 bases). From germline, CDR1 is SGHKS and CDR2 YYEKEE (reference sequence). This CDR3 is 13 amino acids long. Trimming pared 1 base from V and 7 bases from J, leaving 8 bases between. This CDR3 is CASSLSQAEKLFF. The CDR3 coding sequence is TGTGCCAGCAGCTTGTCACAGGCTGAAAAACTGTTTTTT.

This sequence joins TRBV5-1 and TRBJ2-7; tentative D call: TRBD2 (6 bases). V was cut by 10 bases and J by 6 bases, with 23 bases left in between. Looked up from germline, CDR1 is SGHRS and CDR2 is YFSETQ. CDR3 size: 14 residues. The CDR3 loop reads CAVGGGSVPGEQYF. CDR3 coding DNA: TGCGCCGTCGGAGGAGGGTCAGTCCCTGGCGAGCAGTACTTC.

V and J are TRBV7-9 and TRBJ2-1; 10 bases fit TRBD1. The CDR3 runs 15 residues. Germline CDR1 is SEHNR and CDR2 is FQNEAQ (reference sequence). The trim removed 5 bases at V and 5 bases at J, leaving 6 bases unmatched. In DNA, the CDR3 is TGTGCCAGCAGCACCCGGGACAGGGGAAACAATGAGCAGTTCTTC. This codes for CASSTRDRGNNEQFF.